This passage covers 6 T cell receptor beta chains from one sample sequenced in a study of shared clonotypes between healthy human individuals (dated by TCRdb to the early 2020s). For the CD8 naive samples, CD45RO-negative cells were positively selected for CCR7, yielding a CD45RA+CCR7+ population from which TemRA cells were excluded. Library preparation was by the immunoSEQ multiplex PCR assay. TCRdb provides this immuneACCESS table in a form limited to in-frame rearrangements. Some clones are lacking; in checked studies, under half of them reflect an unresolved V gene, and why the rest are absent is not known. This sample is represented by some 2.1 million clones; around 93% of them were singletons. The ten largest clones represent about 1.6% of the sample. Sequencing input: naive CD8+ T cells from PBMCs. The meaning of the sample's cell subset or site label: CD45RA+CCR7+. These receptors were obtained from a man aged 18 to 29 in good health. Some clones in this sample may be carry-over from other donors' samples.

This chain uses TRBV7-9 with TRBJ2-1; either TRBD1 or TRBD2 may supply D (5 bases each). Germline assignment: CDR1 SEHNR and CDR2 FQNEAQ (reference sequence). V was clipped by 4 bases and J by 3 bases, with 10 bases between them. This CDR3 region has 14 residues. The CDR3 coding sequence is TGTGCCAGCAGCTGGGGACCCCTCTACAATGAGCAGTTCTTC. The encoded protein is CASSWGPLYNEQFF.

The rearrangement joins TRBV28 to TRBJ1-2, with a weak D call TRBD1 (5 bases). CDR3 size: 14 residues. Germline values: CDR1 MDHEN, CDR2 SYDVKM. V was trimmed by 2 bases and J by 7 bases, leaving 14 bases between them. The CDR3 loop is CASSLQGETGGYTF. The CDR3 bases are TGTGCCAGCAGTTTACAGGGAGAAACGGGTGGCTACACCTTC.

The chain joins TRBV4-3 to TRBJ2-1, with D possibly called TRBD1 or TRBD2 (5 bases each). The germline V gene encodes CDR1 LGHNA and CDR2 YSLEER. V gave up 1 base and J gave up 2 bases, with 9 bases separating them. The CDR3 covers 15 residues. DNA of the CDR3: TGCGCCAGCAGCCAAGGGGACGGGGCCTACAATGAGCAGTTCTTC. Translating it yields CASSQGDGAYNEQFF.

The chain joins TRBV6-5 to TRBJ2-7, with D perhaps being TRBD1 or TRBD2 (5 bases each). This CDR3 comprises 16 residues. Germline V lookup: CDR1 MNHEY, CDR2 SVGAGI. Trimming removed 0 bases from V and 0 bases from J, with 12 bases in between. The CDR3 loop is CASSYSIKGSSYEQYF. The DNA for the CDR3 is TGTGCCAGCAGTTACTCTATCAAGGGGAGCTCCTACGAGCAGTACTTC.

A word on this clone: Other nucleotide sequences in the sample specify the same CDR3. The V and J genes are TRBV5-1 and TRBJ1-1, with a weak D call TRBD1 (5 bases). CDR3 size: 14 residues. V dropped 3 bases and J dropped 0 bases, with 9 bases sitting between them. From germline, CDR1 is SGHRS and CDR2 YFSETQ. CDR3 DNA sequence: TGCGCCAGCAGCTCAGGGACCCTGAACACTGAAGCTTTCTTT. It yields the protein CASSSGTLNTEAFF.

The chain employs TRBV29-1 and TRBJ2-1; possibly TRBD1 or TRBD2 for D (6 bases each). V lost 6 bases and J lost 0, with 9 bases in between. The germline gives CDR1 SQVTM, CDR2 ANQGSEA. The CDR3 spans 13 residues. CDR3 loop: CSVRGPSYNEQFF. CDR3 in DNA: TGCAGCGTCCGGGGGCCCTCCTACAATGAGCAGTTCTTC.